The TCR beta chain described here comes from a study of blood T cell repertoires in COVID-19. As for the study in general: There were acute and convalescent COVID-19 samples, and they came from the United States, Italy and Spain. T cells, B-cell-depleted T cells, or PBMCs supplied cDNA or gDNA.

Enrollment of patients from Seattle took place during active infection, with longitudinal follow-up. As handled by the study authors: Amplification of reference gene primers provided the estimated nucleated cell counts. Measured with immunoSEQ multiplex PCR; TCRdb has only the in-frame clones, and not every one. Clonal size and the V and J genes are those of that table, whereas D and trimming came from the DNA. The table lists some 200,000 clones, approximately 80% of them singletons. The CDR3 has 15 amino acids. Per the germline V gene, CDR1 is SGHRS and CDR2 is YFSETQ. With V trimmed by 2 bases and J by 6 bases, 9 bases remained unmatched.

Sequencing was carried out using peripheral blood. The chain links TRBV5-1 to TRBJ2-7; TRBD1 matches at 9 bases. The sequence was collected from a man in his sixties with COVID-19, enrolled during active disease. The CDR3 nucleotides are TGCGCCAGCAGCTTCGGACAGGGGAATGTCCGCGAGCAGTACTTC. It codes for CASSFGQGNVREQYF. The complete variable domain, with remaining parts taken from reference TRBV5-1 and TRBJ2-7, reads KAGVTQTPRYLIKTRGQQVTLSCSPISGHRSVSWYQQTPGQGLQFLFEYFSETQRNKGNFPGRFSGRQFSNSRSEMNVSTLELGDSALYLCASSFGQGNVREQYFGPGTRLTVT.